This entry lists 25 T cell receptor beta chains sequenced from one sample in a study of sequential checkpoint blockade in melanoma. TCRdb's copy holds only in-frame clones and misses some; the assay was immunoSEQ multiplex PCR. Among roughly 20,000 clones listed, around 25% were seen once. Specified treatment: randomized to nivolumab then ipilimumab (arm A) or the reverse (arm B). The sample consisted of tumor tissue (inferred from file names), taken from a patient given nivolumab and ipilimumab in sequence. These receptors were collected from a human donor with melanoma.

The chain links TRBV5-1 to TRBJ2-7, with D possibly matching TRBD1 (5 bases). Trimming stripped 0 bases from V and 2 bases from J, with 9 bases between. CDR1 and CDR2 from the germline V gene are SGHRS and YFSETQ. The length of the CDR3 is 14 residues. For the CDR3, the DNA is TGCGCCAGCAGCTTGGAGGGGCTAACCTACGAGCAGTACTTC. Translated, it gives CASSLEGLTYEQYF.

A few counts support this clone. The chain recombines TRBV6-8 with TRBJ2-5, with 12 positions matching TRBD2. CDR1 and CDR2 from the germline V gene are MNHGY and SAAAGT. This CDR3 region has 17 residues. The V segment lost 4 bases and the J segment 5 bases; nucleotides outside the gene matches: 11. This CDR3 is CASSLRLAGASRETQYF. The CDR3 DNA follows: TGTGCCAGCAGTTTACGACTAGCGGGGGCCTCTCGGGAGACCCAGTACTTC.

In this sample, this clone turned up a few times. This chain uses TRBV4-1 with TRBJ2-1; 9 nucleotides match TRBD1. The CDR3 length is 15 residues. V shed 0 bases, J shed 8 bases, and the junction held 5 bases outside the gene matches. The germline V gene encodes CDR1 MGHRA and CDR2 YSYEKL. CDR3 in DNA: TGCGCCAGCAGCCAAGACGTGGACAGGGGTTATGAGCAGTTCTTC. Protein product: CASSQDVDRGYEQFF.

The CDR3 loop is CASSLSTGSSGNTIYF. The DNA for the CDR3 is TGCGCCAGCAGCTTGTCTACAGGGAGCTCTGGAAACACCATATATTTT. The rearrangement joins TRBV5-1 to TRBJ1-3, with D possibly being TRBD1 (6 bases). The V end lost 1 base, the J end lost 0 bases, and 11 bases lay between the germline ends. The CDR3 runs 16 residues. Germline CDR1 and CDR2: SGHRS and YFSETQ.

This sequence joins TRBV4-1 and TRBJ2-7; D is undetermined. Between the trimmed V and J ends, which lost 0 bases and 0 bases, there was a span of 18 bases. The CDR3 runs 18 residues. Per germline, CDR1 MGHRA and CDR2 YSYEKL. This CDR3 reads CASSQDRLGALSSYEQYF. CDR3 in DNA: TGCGCCAGCAGCCAAGATCGGCTCGGAGCGTTGAGCTCCTACGAGCAGTACTTC.

This clone appeared a few times. The CDR3 nucleotides read TGTGCCAGCAGCTGGACTAGCGGGGGGCGAAGCACAGATACGCAGTATTTT. Protein product: CASSWTSGGRSTDTQYF. The chain uses TRBV11-3 and TRBJ2-3; 14 bases align to TRBD2. J gave up 0 bases and V 4 bases, and 3 bases lay outside the gene matches. The CDR3 contains 17 residues. The V gene's germline CDR1 is SGHNT and CDR2 YENEEA.

This chain connects TRBV11-3 to TRBJ2-2, with 7 nucleotides matching TRBD2. In germline, CDR1 is SGHNT, CDR2 YENEEA. V was clipped by 7 bases and J by 1 base; unmatched bases: 6. The CDR3 totals 15 residues. CDR3 bases: TGTGCCAGCACCTCGACTAGCAGGAACACCGGGGAGCTGTTTTTT. Its protein is CASTSTSRNTGELFF.

This clone was counted a few times. This chain links TRBV23-1 with TRBJ1-5, with no clear D. TRBV23-1 falls under the ORF class, with uncertain function. The ends were cut back, 6 bases at V and 5 bases at J, with 11 bases in the middle. The CDR3 is made up of 13 amino acids. Here the CDR3 reads CASSLWGDQPQHF. DNA for the CDR3: TGCGCCAGCAGCTTGTGGGGTGATCAGCCCCAGCATTTT.

V usage is TRBV28 and J usage is TRBJ1-1; no clear D. Germline V gene lookup returns CDR1 MDHEN and CDR2 SYDVKM. CDR3 length: 13 residues. The V end lost 6 bases, the J end lost 1 base, and 9 bases lay between the germline ends. CDR3 DNA: TGTGCCAGCAGGGCAAGCGGGAACACTGAAGCTTTCTTT. Protein product: CASRASGNTEAFF.

The CDR3 DNA sequence: TGTGCCATCAGCTTGGGCTCTGAAGCTTTCTTT. Amino acids: CAISLGSEAFF. The chain has TRBV6-7 and TRBJ1-1; no clear D gene. TRBV6-7 is annotated as an ORF whose role is uncertain. V lost 10 bases and J 6 bases, leaving 12 bases between the germline ends. The CDR3 is 11 amino acids.

This clone was seen ten or more times. The genes are TRBV2 and TRBJ2-5, with 8 bases that match TRBD2. Per the germline V gene, CDR1 is SNHLY and CDR2 is FYNNEI. Trimming removed 7 bases from V and 2 bases from J; junction bases left unmatched: 9. This CDR3 is 15 amino acids long. Written as DNA, the CDR3 is TGTGCCAGCAAGCAGCCTAGCGGGTCGCAAGAGACCCAGTACTTC. Translation gives CASKQPSGSQETQYF.

The rearrangement links TRBV4-3 to TRBJ1-3, with D hard to call. The CDR3 runs 15 residues. CDR1 and CDR2 (germline): LGHNA, YSLEER. V was pared by 1 base and J by 0 bases, with 7 bases between. The CDR3 region is CASSQGTISGNTIYF. The CDR3 DNA reads TGCGCCAGCAGCCAAGGGACCATCTCTGGAAACACCATATATTTT.

This chain links TRBV28 with TRBJ1-1; TRBD1 matches 8 bases. J gave up 5 bases and V 2 bases, and 10 bases lay outside the gene matches. The CDR3 has 16 residues. Germline-derived CDR1 and CDR2 are MDHEN and SYDVKM. For the CDR3, the DNA is TGTGCCAGCAGTTTAGTGTCCCAGGGGGCAAGAACTGAAGCTTTCTTT. Translated, it gives CASSLVSQGARTEAFF.

There are many counts of this clone. The rearrangement links TRBV9 to TRBJ1-4, with D possibly matching TRBD1 (5 bases). This CDR3 region has 15 residues. Trimming took off 5 bases at V and 0 bases at J, with 11 bases between the two ends. Germline assignment: CDR1 SGDLS and CDR2 YYNGEE. CDR3 DNA sequence: TGTGCCAGCAGAATGGACACTTCAACTAATGAAAAACTGTTTTTT. Its translation is CASRMDTSTNEKLFF. Looking up the rest from reference TRBV9 and TRBJ1-4 gives the full variable domain: DSGVTQTPKHLITATGQRVTLRCSPRSGDLSVYWYQQSLDQGLQFLIQYYNGEERAKGNILERFSAQQFPDLHSELNLSSLELGDSALYFCASRMDTSTNEKLFFGSGTQLSVL.

The chain is built from TRBV5-1 and TRBJ1-1; 10 bases are shared with TRBD1. The CDR3 covers 14 residues. With 4 bases clipped from V and 5 bases from J, the junction kept 5 bases outside the gene matches. CDR1 and CDR2 (germline): SGHRS, YFSETQ. The CDR3 region is CASSQPGQGTEAFF. The CDR3, as DNA: TGCGCCAGCAGCCAACCGGGACAGGGGACTGAAGCTTTCTTT.

The chain has TRBV18 and TRBJ1-5; D remains ambiguous. The CDR3 spans 14 residues. Germline CDR1 and CDR2: KGHSH and LQKENI. V was shortened by 2 bases and J by 8 bases, with 13 bases between the two germline ends. The CDR3 loop reads CASSPESGIEPQHF. The CDR3 bases are TGTGCCAGCTCACCAGAGTCCGGGATTGAGCCCCAGCATTTT.

As DNA, the CDR3 is TGTGCCGCGGGGGGATGGGAAAGCAATCAGCCCCAGCATTTT. Its translation is CAAGGWESNQPQHF. V is TRBV6-8 and J is TRBJ1-5, with D possibly TRBD1 on 5 matching bases. The length of the CDR3 is 14 residues. CDR1 is MNHGY and CDR2 is SAAAGT in the germline V gene. V dropped 11 bases and J dropped 1 base, with 15 bases sitting between them.

This clone was seen just once. The gene calls are TRBV29-1 and TRBJ2-2, with TRBD1 matching 7 bases. Germline lookup yields CDR1 SQVTM and CDR2 ANQGSEA. J was trimmed by 4 bases and V by 7 bases; bases with no gene match: 3. The CDR3 is made up of 12 amino acids. CDR3 sequence: CSAGQTTGELFF. As DNA, the CDR3 is TGCAGCGCGGGACAGACCACCGGGGAGCTGTTTTTT.

The rearrangement links TRBV29-1 to TRBJ2-7; D possibly corresponds to TRBD2 (7 bases). V lost 7 bases to trimming and J lost 7 bases, with 20 bases between them. The germline CDR1 and CDR2 sequences are SQVTM and ANQGSEA. CDR3 length: 13 residues. CDR3 sequence: CSGSKGGAEEQYF. Written as DNA, the CDR3 is TGCAGCGGATCAAAGGGGGGGGCGGAAGAGCAGTACTTC.

This clone was seen a few times. DNA of the CDR3: TGTGCCAGCAGCTTCGGGACAGGGAATTCACCCCTCCACTTT. Translating gives CASSFGTGNSPLHF. V gene TRBV11-3 combines with J gene TRBJ1-6, with 9 bases lining up with TRBD1. Per the germline V gene, CDR1 is SGHNT and CDR2 is YENEEA. V dropped 3 bases and J dropped 7; count of bases not matched to a gene: 1. CDR3 size: 14 residues.

V usage is TRBV7-8 and J usage is TRBJ2-1, with D maybe TRBD1 (6 bases). CDR1 is SGHVS, CDR2 FQNEAQ, per germline. V lost 10 bases and J lost 9, with 19 bases in between. There are 13 residues in the CDR3. The CDR3 protein is CATGRWGQGEQFF. The CDR3 region has the DNA TGTGCCACCGGCCGATGGGGGCAGGGTGAGCAGTTCTTC.

CDR3 loop: CASSPRRETQYF. The DNA of the CDR3 is TGTGCCAGCTCACCGCGTAGGGAGACCCAGTACTTC. This chain joins TRBV18 and TRBJ2-5; D uncertain. V was trimmed by 3 bases and J by 5 bases, leaving 7 bases between them. The CDR3 sequence is 12 residues long. From germline, CDR1 is KGHSH and CDR2 LQKENI.

This clone appeared a few times. The chain joins TRBV6-8 to TRBJ1-1; maybe TRBD1 (5 bases). The germline V and J ends were trimmed by 10 bases and 0 bases, with 9 bases remaining between them. CDR1 MNHGY and CDR2 SAAAGT come from the germline V gene. The CDR3 length is 12 residues. The CDR3 DNA sequence: TGTGCCATCGGACACTTGAACACTGAAGCTTTCTTT. It yields the protein CAIGHLNTEAFF.

In its sample, this clone was seen once. CDR3 bases: TGTGCCAGTAGTTTTACGCAGGAACAAGAGACCCAGTACTTC. It is translated as CASSFTQEQETQYF. The rearrangement uses TRBV19 and TRBJ2-5; D gene ambiguous. Germline CDR1 reads LNHDA; CDR2 reads SQIVND (reference sequence). Trimming cost V 5 bases and J 2 bases, with 12 bases left between them. This CDR3 has 14 amino acids.

This clone came up a few times. The chain's CDR3 is CATRQGGYGYTF. CDR3 nucleotides: TGTGCCACCAGACAGGGCGGCTATGGCTACACCTTC. V usage is TRBV6-8 and J usage is TRBJ1-2; 7 positions agree with TRBD1. CDR3 length equals 12 residues. In germline, CDR1 is MNHGY, CDR2 SAAAGT. V shed 10 bases, J shed 4 bases, and the junction held 6 bases outside the gene matches.